This T cell receptor (beta chain) was observed in a study of blood T cell repertoires in COVID-19. Study-wide background: Some COVID-19 samples were acute and others convalescent; all came from the United States, Italy and Spain. In each case, the material was cDNA or gDNA derived from T cells, B-cell-depleted T cells, or PBMCs.

The germline V gene has CDR1 MDHEN and CDR2 SYDVKM. This CDR3 contains 16 residues. V lost 5 bases, J lost 0 bases, and 8 bases stayed unmatched. The data were produced by immunoSEQ multiplex PCR, yet TCRdb's version contains in-frame clones alone and is incomplete. The sample records over 35,000 clones, about 90% being singletons. The V and J genes are TRBV28 and TRBJ1-1, with 8 bases matching TRBD1. Sequenced sample: peripheral blood. The TCR comes from a man aged 50 to 60 with active COVID-19. The CDR3 loop is CASSTRQGTMNTEAFF. The CDR3 nucleotides are TGTGCCAGCAGTACCCGACAGGGGACAATGAACACTGAAGCTTTCTTT.